This T cell receptor beta chain was recorded in a study of T and B cells in COVID-19 patients. This clonotype is medium-sized (0.01 to 0.1%) by share. Multiplex PCR with BIOMED2 TRB-A/B primer pools amplified TRB rearrangements. TCRdb called the multiplex PCR reads again in MiXCR, with one record for every CDR3 protein. Altogether roughly 7,000 distinct CDR3 sequences are present, 30% to 35% being singletons, with the ten largest covering under 25%. V was cut by 5 bases and J by 5 bases, with 15 bases left in between. Per germline, CDR1 SQVTM and CDR2 ANQGSEA. The CDR3 has 14 residues. Blood genomic DNA input for TRB amplification was about 240-550 ng.

Sequenced input: blood. The chain recombines TRBV29-1 with TRBJ1-4; D is unresolved. This TCR came from a human donor with active COVID-19. CDR3 sequence (DNA): TGCAGCGTTAAACGTGGCAGTCAGAATGAAAAACTGTTTTTT. It translates to CSVKRGSQNEKLFF.